The rows below give T cell receptor beta chains drawn from one sample of a study of radiotherapy plus CTLA-4 blockade in lung cancer. Libraries were prepared by immunoSEQ multiplex PCR; TCRdb keeps only in-frame clonotypes and omits some of them. This table holds some 90,000 clones, approximately 84% found once. Sequences were derived from peripheral blood, sampled from a patient treated with radiotherapy plus ipilimumab. The receptors here all came from a human donor with non-small cell lung cancer who had a partial response to radiotherapy plus ipilimumab. Both conserved end residues are part of each CDR3. The order of the fields is CDR3 length, V gene, clone size, J gene, D gene, CDR3 protein, CDR3 DNA. The D gene is left open where the match is weak. Not all rows give a size; the values are once, few, many and, for expanded clones, a class.

length: 16; V: TRBV5-6; size: -; J: TRBJ2-3; D: TRBD1; CDR3: CASSSLGTGSTDTQYF; DNA: TGTGCCAGCAGCTCGCTAGGGACAGGTAGCACAGATACGCAGTATTTT
length: 13; V: TRBV5-1; size: once; J: TRBJ2-3; D: TRBD2; CDR3: CASSSTSADTQYF; DNA: TGCGCCAGCAGCTCAACTAGCGCAGATACGCAGTATTTT
length: 16; V: TRBV19; size: -; J: TRBJ2-5; D: TRBD2; CDR3: CASSMGTSGSGETQYF; DNA: TGTGCCAGTAGTATGGGGACTAGCGGGAGTGGAGAGACCCAGTACTTC
length: 14; V: TRBV15; size: -; J: TRBJ1-1; D: -; CDR3: CATSRFRGNTEAFF; DNA: TGTGCCACCAGCAGATTCAGGGGAAACACTGAAGCTTTCTTT
length: 14; V: TRBV7-8; size: -; J: TRBJ1-2; D: -; CDR3: CASSSTDIGYGYTF; DNA: TGTGCCAGCAGCTCGACCGACATCGGTTATGGCTACACCTTC
length: 15; V: TRBV6-1; size: -; J: TRBJ2-2; D: -; CDR3: CAIETGFRDTGELFF; DNA: TGTGCCATAGAAACAGGGTTTCGGGACACCGGGGAGCTGTTTTTT
length: 13; V: TRBV5-1; size: few; J: TRBJ2-1; D: -; CDR3: CASRFGGGGEQFF; DNA: TGCGCCAGCAGGTTTGGGGGCGGGGGTGAGCAGTTCTTC
length: 15; V: TRBV27; size: -; J: TRBJ2-2; D: -; CDR3: CASSLGTVNTGELFF; DNA: TGTGCCAGCAGTCTAGGGACTGTTAACACCGGGGAGCTGTTTTTT
length: 15; V: TRBV19; size: -; J: TRBJ1-2; D: TRBD1; CDR3: CASSIDRERSYGYTF; DNA: TGTGCCAGTAGTATCGACAGGGAACGGTCCTATGGCTACACCTTC
length: 16; V: TRBV7-7; size: -; J: TRBJ2-2; D: -; CDR3: CASSPTPTQGPGELFF; DNA: TGTGCTAGCAGCCCAACCCCTACCCAGGGGCCCGGGGAGCTGTTTTTT
length: 14; V: TRBV28; size: -; J: TRBJ2-5; D: -; CDR3: CASRDSGGQETQYF; DNA: TGTGCCAGCAGGGATAGTGGGGGGCAAGAGACCCAGTACTTC
length: 13; V: TRBV6-6; size: -; J: TRBJ1-2; D: TRBD1; CDR3: CASSRDRDYGYTF; DNA: TGTGCCAGCAGTCGTGACAGGGACTATGGCTACACCTTC
length: 14; V: TRBV7-9; size: -; J: TRBJ2-3; D: TRBD2; CDR3: CASITPGLKDTQYF; DNA: TGTGCCAGCATTACTCCGGGACTAAAAGATACGCAGTATTTT
length: 14; V: TRBV6-1; size: once; J: TRBJ2-5; D: TRBD1; CDR3: CASRDRDRGETQYF; DNA: TGTGCCAGCCGAGATCGGGACAGGGGTGAGACCCAGTACTTC
length: 14; V: TRBV18; size: -; J: TRBJ2-7; D: TRBD1; CDR3: CASSPGQGANEQYF; DNA: TGTGCCAGCTCACCGGGACAGGGGGCGAACGAGCAGTACTTC
length: 17; V: TRBV9; size: -; J: TRBJ1-3; D: -; CDR3: CASSVSASSPGGNTIYF; DNA: TGTGCCAGCAGCGTATCGGCCAGCTCACCGGGTGGAAACACCATATATTTT
length: 13; V: TRBV2; size: -; J: TRBJ1-1; D: TRBD1; CDR3: CASSLGGNTEAFF; DNA: TGTGCCAGCAGTTTAGGGGGCAACACTGAAGCTTTCTTT
length: 14; V: TRBV7-6; size: -; J: TRBJ2-5; D: -; CDR3: CASSFTGSQETQYF; DNA: TGTGCCAGCAGCTTTACAGGGTCCCAAGAGACCCAGTACTTC
length: 14; V: TRBV28; size: -; J: TRBJ2-1; D: -; CDR3: CASSSTGPYNEQFF; DNA: TGTGCCAGCAGTTCTACAGGGCCCTACAATGAGCAGTTCTTC
length: 14; V: TRBV6-5; size: -; J: TRBJ2-7; D: -; CDR3: CASSYVSTNYEQYF; DNA: TGTGCCAGCAGTTACGTTTCGACAAACTACGAGCAGTACTTC
length: 13; V: TRBV5-6; size: -; J: TRBJ1-3; D: -; CDR3: CASTSRGGNTIYF; DNA: TGTGCCAGCACCTCAAGGGGTGGAAACACCATATATTTT
length: 15; V: TRBV9; size: -; J: TRBJ2-1; D: -; CDR3: CASSDSRGSYNEQFF; DNA: TGTGCCAGCAGCGACTCCAGGGGCTCCTACAATGAGCAGTTCTTC
length: 14; V: TRBV18; size: -; J: TRBJ2-7; D: -; CDR3: CASSPRGRAHEQYF; DNA: TGTGCCAGCTCACCACGGGGCAGGGCGCACGAGCAGTACTTC
length: 14; V: TRBV30; size: once; J: TRBJ2-7; D: -; CDR3: CAWSGGRGSYEQYF; DNA: TGTGCCTGGAGTGGCGGTCGAGGCTCCTACGAGCAGTACTTC
length: 15; V: TRBV6-6; size: -; J: TRBJ2-5; D: TRBD1; CDR3: CASSRTGQGRETQYF; DNA: TGTGCCAGCAGTCGTACCGGACAGGGTAGGGAGACCCAGTACTTC
length: 18; V: TRBV27; size: -; J: TRBJ2-1; D: TRBD2; CDR3: CASSFGLAGDLFYNEQFF; DNA: TGTGCCAGCAGTTTTGGGCTAGCGGGAGACCTTTTCTACAATGAGCAGTTCTTC
length: 14; V: TRBV2; size: -; J: TRBJ1-2; D: -; CDR3: CASSVDSQSYGYTF; DNA: TGTGCCAGCAGTGTGGACTCCCAGAGCTATGGCTACACCTTC
length: 16; V: TRBV5-1; size: -; J: TRBJ1-4; D: -; CDR3: CASSAGQSTTNEKLFF; DNA: TGCGCCAGCAGCGCAGGACAGTCTACAACTAATGAAAAACTGTTTTTT
length: 14; V: TRBV19; size: -; J: TRBJ1-5; D: TRBD1; CDR3: CASTRGISGQPQHF; DNA: TGTGCCAGTACCAGGGGGATTTCAGGGCAGCCCCAGCATTTT
length: 15; V: TRBV2; size: once; J: TRBJ2-1; D: TRBD2; CDR3: CASSVGLTSVSEQFF; DNA: TGTGCCAGCAGTGTGGGACTAACATCAGTGAGTGAGCAGTTCTTC
length: 13; V: TRBV25-1; size: -; J: TRBJ1-2; D: -; CDR3: CASSEEGDFGYTF; DNA: TGTGCCAGCAGTGAAGAGGGGGATTTCGGCTACACCTTC
length: 16; V: TRBV5-4; size: -; J: TRBJ1-1; D: -; CDR3: CASSLSGGGPHTEAFF; DNA: TGTGCCAGCAGCTTGTCCGGCGGGGGGCCGCACACTGAAGCTTTCTTT
length: 13; V: TRBV25-1; size: once; J: TRBJ2-7; D: TRBD1; CDR3: CASRTGGIYEQYF; DNA: TGTGCCAGCAGAACAGGGGGTATTTACGAGCAGTACTTC
length: 16; V: TRBV4-2; size: once; J: TRBJ2-1; D: -; CDR3: CASSESAGGSYNEQFF; DNA: TGTGCCAGCAGCGAGAGCGCGGGTGGCTCCTACAATGAGCAGTTCTTC
length: 17; V: TRBV30; size: -; J: TRBJ2-2; D: TRBD1; CDR3: CAWREDRGRRSTGELFF; DNA: TGTGCCTGGAGAGAGGACAGGGGTCGGCGAAGCACCGGGGAGCTGTTTTTT
length: 15; V: TRBV2; size: -; J: TRBJ2-5; D: -; CDR3: CASGRGEGGVETQYF; DNA: TGTGCCAGCGGGAGAGGGGAAGGGGGTGTGGAGACCCAGTACTTC
length: 15; V: TRBV5-1; size: -; J: TRBJ2-2; D: TRBD1; CDR3: CASSSGTGGTGELFF; DNA: TGCGCCAGCTCCTCCGGGACAGGGGGCACCGGGGAGCTGTTTTTT
length: 11; V: TRBV2; size: few; J: TRBJ2-1; D: -; CDR3: CASSALREQFF; DNA: TGTGCCAGCAGTGCCCTCCGTGAGCAGTTCTTC
length: 16; V: TRBV25-1; size: -; J: TRBJ2-2; D: TRBD1; CDR3: CASVDVGTGTTGELFF; DNA: TGTGCCAGCGTCGATGTAGGGACAGGAACCACCGGGGAGCTGTTTTTT
length: 14; V: TRBV19; size: -; J: TRBJ1-2; D: TRBD1; CDR3: CASSKGQGNYGYTF; DNA: TGTGCCAGTAGTAAGGGACAGGGGAACTATGGCTACACCTTC
length: 13; V: TRBV7-2; size: -; J: TRBJ2-1; D: TRBD2; CDR3: CASSRASGWEQFF; DNA: TGTGCCAGCAGCCGCGCTAGCGGGTGGGAGCAGTTCTTC